Listed below are T cell receptor beta chains from one sample, sequenced in a study of vaccination effects on CD4 cells after COVID-19. These receptors have no known antigen. This table comes from immunoSEQ multiplex PCR, and its TCRdb copy is limited to in-frame clones, with some not included. The sample records 55,000 to 70,000 clones, roughly 79% being singletons. The source material was CD4+ T cells from PBMCs cultured with HCoV-229E spike peptides, sampled before COVID-19 vaccination. These receptors all stem from a human donor who received a COVID-19 vaccine. Both conserved end residues are part of each CDR3. D genes are given only for firm matches. The listing skips clone size in some rows; elsewhere it reads once, few, many or a size class.

TRBV6-4	.	14	TRBJ2-3	.	CASKLGAGADTQYF
TRBV9	.	13	TRBJ1-5	few	CASSVDSYQPQHF
TRBV5-1	.	17	TRBJ2-6	.	CASSLRSREPGANVLTF
TRBV7-9	TRBD1	14	TRBJ1-4	.	CASSFTGGIEKLFF
TRBV7-8	.	15	TRBJ1-2	few	CASSRLGPTFYGYTF
TRBV19	.	12	TRBJ1-5	.	CASGQGGQPQHF
TRBV18	TRBD1	16	TRBJ1-6	.	CASSQTGQSYNSPLHF
TRBV18	.	14	TRBJ1-1	.	CASSPGSRGEAAFF
TRBV28	.	14	TRBJ1-1	few	CASRRDPTNTEAFF
TRBV7-2	TRBD2	18	TRBJ2-1	.	CASSLYRTSGGAGNEQFF
TRBV7-3	TRBD1	13	TRBJ1-1	few	CASSVTGGTEAFF
TRBV18	TRBD1	13	TRBJ2-5	.	CASRQGIQETQYF
TRBV15	.	13	TRBJ2-1	.	CATRGGGNNEQFF
TRBV3-1/TRBV3-2	.	15	TRBJ1-4	.	CASSQARVEGEKLFF
TRBV2	.	15	TRBJ1-3	.	CASSPDSISGNTIYF
TRBV7-2	TRBD2	16	TRBJ2-1	.	CASSLQPSGGYNEQFF
TRBV5-1	.	13	TRBJ1-2	few	CASSLIANYGYTF
TRBV5-1	.	17	TRBJ2-3	.	CASSLVAGGHTADTQYF
TRBV30	.	15	TRBJ2-1	.	CAWNKQGGPSNEQFF
TRBV6-6	TRBD1	16	TRBJ2-1	.	CASSYPGQGAFNEQFF